Listed here are 10 T cell receptor beta chains from one sample, sequenced in a study of neurological immune-mediated disorders. TCRdb processed the 5' RACE reads anew with MiXCR; each CDR3 protein has one entry. The sample contains about 50,000 distinct CDR3 sequences, about 15% of which appear only once. Specimen: PBMCs. These receptors all stem from a man aged 55-75 years in good health.

This clonotype was counted many times. V usage is TRBV28 and J usage is TRBJ2-5; tentatively, D is TRBD1 (6 bases). CDR3 length: 15 residues. V lost 4 bases and J 3 bases, leaving 15 bases between the germline ends. The V gene's germline CDR1 is MDHEN and CDR2 SYDVKM. CDR3 nucleotide sequence: TGTGCCAGCAGTTCTCTAACAGGGTGGAAAGAGACCCAGTACTTC. Translated, it gives CASSSLTGWKETQYF.

This clonotype was seen at least ten times. The V call is TRBV9, the J call TRBJ2-2, with 10 bases identical to TRBD2. The CDR3 is made up of 15 amino acids. Per germline, CDR1 SGDLS and CDR2 YYNGEE. V lost 3 bases, J lost 7 bases, and 6 bases stayed unmatched. The CDR3 is CASSGLAGVGGELFF. CDR3 in DNA: TGTGCCAGCAGCGGGCTAGCGGGAGTAGGCGGGGAGCTGTTTTTT.

This clonotype was counted ten times or more. V and J are TRBV20-1 and TRBJ2-1; 8 bases agree with TRBD2. V lost 0 bases and J lost 4; bases outside the gene matches: 5. Germline CDR1 reads DFQATT; CDR2 reads SNEGSKA (reference sequence). This CDR3 spans 15 amino acids. CDR3 protein: CSARDQTSAYNEQFF. Here the CDR3 DNA reads TGCAGTGCTAGAGATCAGACTAGCGCTTACAATGAGCAGTTCTTC.

This clonotype was counted many times. The chain couples TRBV25-1 to TRBJ2-3, with 8 bases lining up with TRBD1. The CDR3 sequence is 15 residues long. The J segment lost 3 bases and the V segment lost 4 bases, leaving 6 bases of the junction unmatched. Germline lookup yields CDR1 MGHDK and CDR2 SYGVNS. CDR3 in amino acids: CASSGVRGLTDTQYF. DNA for the CDR3: TGTGCCAGCAGTGGGGTCAGGGGGCTTACAGATACGCAGTATTTT.

This clonotype was found many times. The rearrangement uses TRBV5-1 and TRBJ2-7; possible D gene TRBD2, 5 bases. This CDR3 has 15 amino acids. Trimming removed 4 bases from V and 2 bases from J, with 16 bases in between. Looked up from germline, CDR1 is SGHRS and CDR2 is YFSETQ. Here the CDR3 DNA reads TGCGCCAGCAGCCTGGACGGAGGCGCTGCCTACGAGCAGTACTTC. Translation gives CASSLDGGAAYEQYF.

This clonotype was found many times. The rearrangement links TRBV29-1 to TRBJ2-1; D not certain. The CDR3 runs to 12 residues. V was pared by 3 bases and J by 7 bases, with 10 bases between. CDR1 is SQVTM and CDR2 is ANQGSEA in the germline V gene. CDR3 sequence (DNA): TGCAGCGTTGATCCCGAAGGTAATGAGCAGTTCTTC. This sequence encodes CSVDPEGNEQFF.

This chain connects TRBV6-5 to TRBJ1-4, with 8 positions matching TRBD1. Germline V gene sequence: CDR1 MNHEY, CDR2 SVGAGI. The CDR3 length is 14 residues. J gave up 4 bases and V 7 bases, and 5 bases lay outside the gene matches. CDR3 in amino acids: CASKPGQVNEKLFF. CDR3 nucleotides: TGTGCCAGCAAACCGGGACAGGTTAATGAAAAACTGTTTTTT.

This clonotype was found a few times. The chain combines TRBV7-2 with TRBJ2-1, with D possibly TRBD2 on 5 matching bases. Germline assignment: CDR1 SGHTA and CDR2 FQGNSA. The CDR3 runs to 16 residues. Trimming removed 5 bases at V and 0 bases at J, with 14 bases between. The CDR3 DNA reads as TGTGCCAGCAGCAGTAGGGCGGGTCGCTCCTACAATGAGCAGTTCTTC. Protein: CASSSRAGRSYNEQFF.

This clonotype was counted ten times or more. V gene TRBV7-2 combines with J gene TRBJ2-3; no reliable D call. Germline loops: CDR1 SGHTA, CDR2 FQGNSA. The CDR3 runs 14 residues. Trimming pared 4 bases from V and 4 bases from J, leaving 12 bases between. The chain's CDR3 is CASSSLGPPDTQYF. CDR3 coding DNA: TGTGCCAGCAGCTCCCTAGGCCCCCCAGATACGCAGTATTTT.

This clonotype was seen at least ten times. The V and J genes are TRBV20-1 and TRBJ2-7; TRBD2 matches at 8 bases. The CDR3 is 13 residues long. V gave up 6 bases and J gave up 2 bases; unmatched junction bases: 6. Looked up from germline, CDR1 is DFQATT and CDR2 is SNEGSKA (reference sequence). As DNA, the CDR3 is TGCAGTGCGACCGGTAGCGGGACCTACGAGCAGTACTTC. Its translation: CSATGSGTYEQYF.